This T cell receptor beta chain emerged from a study of cytomegalovirus exposure and HLA in healthy donors. About the study: Some 180 million T cells yielded approximately 110 million unique TCR beta sequences in earlier analysis.

13 Jbeta primers and 60 Vbeta primers were used for the PCR. Produced via immunoSEQ multiplex PCR; TCRdb's table is partial and in-frame only. Here the sample spans 50,000 to 75,000 clones, 80% being singletons. CDR1 and CDR2 from the germline V gene are MDHEN and SYDVKM. Trimming removed 7 bases from V and 0 bases from J, with 15 bases in between. CDR3 size: 15 residues. Study outcomes and limitations: Highest at DRB1 and lowest at HLA-C, TCR association rates differed among HLA loci in a later analysis. As confirmed in vitro, three CMV-associated chains were specific for CMV antigens. Among immune exposure information, only CMV serostatus was available.

On this clone: The antigen is not known.

The V call is TRBV28, the J call TRBJ1-1; D may be TRBD1 (5 bases). The origin of this receptor is a woman aged 40 to 50 in good health and CMV-seronegative. The sequenced sample consisted of PBMCs. The CDR3 DNA reads as TGTGCCAGCACCCCCCGGGGGGGAATGAACACTGAAGCTTTCTTT. As protein: CASTPRGGMNTEAFF.